These 11 T cell receptor beta chains share one sample of origin, sequenced in a study of blood T cell repertoires in COVID-19. Libraries were prepared by immunoSEQ multiplex PCR; TCRdb keeps only in-frame clonotypes and omits some of them. The sample lists approximately 250,000 clones, 70% to 90% seen once, with approximately 4% in the top ten. The specimen sequenced was PBMCs or T cells enriched from blood (not recorded which). The receptors originated from a woman between 25 and 40 years old with acute COVID-19.

This sequence joins TRBV19 and TRBJ2-6; a possible D gene is TRBD2 (6 bases). Trimming took off 7 bases at V and 0 bases at J, with 13 bases between the two ends. Germline lookup yields CDR1 LNHDA and CDR2 SQIVND (reference sequence). There are 16 residues in the CDR3. The CDR3 nucleotides read TGTGCCAGTAACGGGGGAACCCGCTCTGGGGCCAACGTCCTGACTTTC. Translating it yields CASNGGTRSGANVLTF.

This clone was counted once. The rearrangement links TRBV24-1 to TRBJ2-3; the match to TRBD1 covers 8 bases. The CDR3 has 14 residues. Germline V lookup: CDR1 KGHDR, CDR2 SFDVKD. The J segment lost 5 bases and the V segment lost 3 bases, leaving 3 bases of the junction unmatched. The CDR3 DNA reads TGTGCCACCAGTGATCGACAGGGGAGAGATACGCAGTATTTT. This codes for CATSDRQGRDTQYF.

The J gene is TRBJ2-3, the V gene TRBV15, with 8 positions matching TRBD2. After removal of 0 bases from V and 3 bases from J, the junction contained 11 bases not matched to a gene. The CDR3 runs 18 residues. Germline V CDR1 and CDR2: LNHNV, YYDKDF (reference sequence). The CDR3 DNA is TGTGCCACCAGCAGAGATGAGGTTTCTAGCGGGTTTACAGATACGCAGTATTTT. It is translated as CATSRDEVSSGFTDTQYF.

V gene TRBV27 combines with J gene TRBJ2-7; 7 positions match TRBD2. Germline CDR1 is MNHEY and CDR2 is SMNVEV (reference sequence). The V and J ends lost 8 bases and 3 bases, in that order; junction bases with no gene match: 10. The CDR3 spans 14 residues. This chain's CDR3 is CASHNLASGYEQYF. The CDR3 coding sequence is TGTGCCAGCCATAACTTGGCTAGCGGCTACGAGCAGTACTTC.

The rearrangement links TRBV28 to TRBJ1-5, with D perhaps matching TRBD1 (5 bases). Per germline, CDR1 MDHEN and CDR2 SYDVKM. This CDR3 comprises 14 residues. Trimming shortened V by 5 bases and J by 1 base, and 9 bases separated the two germline ends. The CDR3 loop reads CASSTTESNQPQHF. CDR3 bases: TGTGCCAGCAGTACGACAGAGAGCAATCAGCCCCAGCATTTT.

CDR3 nucleotide sequence: TGTGCCAGTAGTGCGTGGACAGACTCTGGGGCCAACGTCCTGACTTTC. As protein: CASSAWTDSGANVLTF. The chain couples TRBV19 to TRBJ2-6, with TRBD1 as a possible D gene (6 bases). Germline V gene sequence: CDR1 LNHDA, CDR2 SQIVND (reference sequence). The CDR3 is made up of 16 amino acids. The V and J ends lost 5 bases and 0 bases respectively, with 11 bases between them.

The V call is TRBV28, the J call TRBJ2-3; TRBD2 aligns across 8 bases. Looked up from germline, CDR1 is MDHEN and CDR2 is SYDVKM. The V gene end was trimmed by 7 bases and the J gene end by 3 bases; junction bases not matched to a gene: 6. CDR3 length: 14 residues. The CDR3 loop reads CASTTGLETDTQYF. DNA of the CDR3: TGTGCCAGCACCACGGGACTAGAGACAGATACGCAGTATTTT.

V gene TRBV2 combines with J gene TRBJ1-2; D remains ambiguous. Germline CDR1 and CDR2: SNHLY and FYNNEI. This CDR3 region has 11 residues. V was cut by 7 bases and J by 1 base, with 4 bases left in between. The CDR3 here is CASTVNYGYTF. CDR3 nucleotides: TGTGCCAGCACGGTTAACTATGGCTACACCTTC.

The chain carries TRBV25-1 and TRBJ2-7; tentatively, D is TRBD2 (7 bases). The CDR3 consists of 18 residues. V dropped 3 bases and J dropped 3 bases, with 24 bases sitting between them. Germline CDR1 is MGHDK and CDR2 is SYGVNS. The CDR3 loop reads CASSDHRVGASGDYEQYF. CDR3 bases: TGTGCCAGCAGTGACCACAGGGTTGGGGCTAGCGGAGACTACGAGCAGTACTTC.

The count of this clone is one. The chain joins TRBV7-2 to TRBJ2-3; tentatively, D is TRBD1 (6 bases). V was cut by 1 base and J by 2 bases, with 19 bases left in between. Germline lookup yields CDR1 SGHTA and CDR2 FQGNSA. This CDR3 is built from 18 residues. Here the CDR3 DNA reads TGTGCCAGCAGCTTAGAAGGGGGTTTGAGGGAAGACACAGATACGCAGTATTTT. It translates to CASSLEGGLREDTDTQYF.

This CDR3 reads CASSDGRGYTF. CDR3 in DNA: TGTGCCAGCAGTGATGGGAGAGGCTACACCTTC. V gene TRBV2 combines with J gene TRBJ1-2; D unclear. The CDR3 is made up of 11 amino acids. From germline, CDR1 is SNHLY and CDR2 FYNNEI. V shed 3 bases and J shed 8 bases, with 7 bases lying between them.